The T cell receptor (beta chain) described here comes from a study of CD8 T cells in ankylosing spondylitis. Germline CDR1 is MRHNA and CDR2 is SNTAGT. The CDR3 covers 19 residues. V lost 0 bases to trimming and J lost 11 bases; unmatched junction nucleotides: 19. One entry per CDR3 protein, called by TCRdb with MiXCR from the 5' RACE reads. The sample has roughly 670,000 distinct CDR3 sequences; roughly 20% are singletons. With regard to this clonotype: Its antigen is not known.

Study findings and constraints: Clones tied to disease were said to be significantly enriched in matched ankylosing spondylitis synovial fluid. The study identified a TCR beta motif of several highly homologous variants that appeared characteristic of ankylosing spondylitis blood.

This clonotype was sampled from a male donor with ankylosing spondylitis. What was sequenced was blood, either unsorted or a sorted T cell fraction (not recorded which). The chain employs TRBV6-4 and TRBJ2-3; 11 bases fit TRBD2. CDR3 residues: CASSDSETGTSGGGFGQYF. Written as DNA, the CDR3 is TGTGCCAGCAGTGACTCTGAGACCGGGACTAGCGGTGGAGGGTTTGGGCAGTATTTT.